The 5 T cell receptor beta chains presented below share a single source sample, sequenced in a study of vaccination and CD4 T cells after COVID-19. The Oncomine TCR Beta short-read assay was applied to DNA of cultured CD4+ T cells. MiXCR, applied by TCRdb to the PCR reads, yields one record per CDR3 protein. Among nearly 25,000 distinct CDR3 sequences listed, under 40% were seen once. Noted time point: late sampling 161 to 241 days after vaccination in a few convalescent patients. Treatment defined: approximately nine-day PBMC culture with coronavirus spike peptide pools or control peptides (ViraFEST assay). Their recognized antigens are unknown. The material was CD4+ T cells from blood, cultured in vitro, obtained about 7 months after SARS-CoV-2 vaccination. The origin of the receptors is a human donor who had recovered from COVID-19.

This clonotype has more than one count but fewer than ten. This chain uses TRBV7-9 with TRBJ2-5, with D tentatively TRBD2 (6 bases). Germline V gene sequence: CDR1 SEHNR, CDR2 FQNEAQ (reference sequence). Trimming cost V 2 bases and J 4 bases, with 23 bases left between them. This CDR3 has 18 residues. The CDR3 DNA follows: TGTGCCAGCAGCTTATCTATGAGGCTGACCGAAGCGGGAGAGACCCAGTACTTC. This codes for CASSLSMRLTEAGETQYF.

This clonotype showed up just a few times. The V and J genes are TRBV20-1 and TRBJ2-7, with a tentative D call TRBD2 (5 bases). This CDR3 contains 18 residues. Trimming left V 3 bases short and J 0 bases short, with 24 bases between. The germline V gene encodes CDR1 DFQATT and CDR2 SNEGSKA (reference sequence). CDR3 in DNA: TGCAGTGCTAGGCCACCTCCGAGGGCAGGCGAACCCTCCTACGAGCAGTACTTC. Its protein product is CSARPPPRAGEPSYEQYF.

This clonotype was detected a few times. The chain employs TRBV6-1 and TRBJ2-7; D may match TRBD1 or TRBD2 (5 bases each). This CDR3 spans 19 amino acids. Germline CDR1 is MNHNS and CDR2 is SASEGT. The V end lost 5 bases, the J end lost 4 bases, and 30 bases lay between the germline ends. CDR3 sequence reads: CASSHLPGRMSPVRYEQYF. For the CDR3, the DNA is TGTGCCAGCAGTCACCTTCCGGGACGCATGTCCCCTGTCCGTTACGAGCAGTACTTC.

This clonotype was recorded a few times. CDR3 in amino acids: CASSDGLRYGYTF. The CDR3 DNA sequence: TGTGCCAGCAGTGATGGGTTACGCTATGGCTACACCTTC. The rearrangement uses TRBV6-1 and TRBJ1-2; D remains unclear. V gave up 3 bases and J gave up 4 bases, with 9 bases separating them. Germline CDR1 and CDR2: MNHNS and SASEGT. This CDR3 spans 13 amino acids.

This chain links TRBV7-9 with TRBJ1-1; 7 bases line up with TRBD1. V gave up 5 bases and J gave up 4 bases; unmatched junction bases: 4. The V gene's germline CDR1 is SEHNR and CDR2 FQNEAQ (reference sequence). The CDR3 loop spans 13 amino acids. The CDR3: CASSGQARTEAFF. The CDR3 DNA sequence: TGTGCCAGCAGCGGACAGGCCCGCACTGAAGCTTTCTTT.